This record concerns one T cell receptor (beta chain) sequence. Antigen unknown. These data originate in a study of T cell responses to AZD1222 COVID-19 vaccine. General study results and limits: Seropositive at baseline were only a handful of AZD1222 recipients. Unmutated regions of variants are reportedly targeted by nearly half of spike-specific TCRs. Regions 160-218 and 743-854 held dominance among vaccine-associated CD4 TCRs, which spanned spike.

Profiling relied on immunoSEQ multiplex PCR, and the TCRdb table lists in-frame clones only, not all of them. In the table there are more than 85,000 clones, 81% of which are singletons. CDR1 is MNHEY and CDR2 is SVGAGI in the germline V gene. CDR3 length equals 14 residues. V gave up 6 bases and J gave up 6 bases, with 15 bases separating them. The TCR comes from an adult in good health. This chain uses TRBV6-5 with TRBJ1-5; D possibly corresponds to TRBD1 (6 bases). The specimen comprised peripheral blood, sampled on day 0 of AZD1222 vaccination. The CDR3 spells CASSDGGLGQPQHF. The CDR3 DNA reads TGTGCCAGCAGCGACGGGGGGCTAGGTCAGCCCCAGCATTTT.